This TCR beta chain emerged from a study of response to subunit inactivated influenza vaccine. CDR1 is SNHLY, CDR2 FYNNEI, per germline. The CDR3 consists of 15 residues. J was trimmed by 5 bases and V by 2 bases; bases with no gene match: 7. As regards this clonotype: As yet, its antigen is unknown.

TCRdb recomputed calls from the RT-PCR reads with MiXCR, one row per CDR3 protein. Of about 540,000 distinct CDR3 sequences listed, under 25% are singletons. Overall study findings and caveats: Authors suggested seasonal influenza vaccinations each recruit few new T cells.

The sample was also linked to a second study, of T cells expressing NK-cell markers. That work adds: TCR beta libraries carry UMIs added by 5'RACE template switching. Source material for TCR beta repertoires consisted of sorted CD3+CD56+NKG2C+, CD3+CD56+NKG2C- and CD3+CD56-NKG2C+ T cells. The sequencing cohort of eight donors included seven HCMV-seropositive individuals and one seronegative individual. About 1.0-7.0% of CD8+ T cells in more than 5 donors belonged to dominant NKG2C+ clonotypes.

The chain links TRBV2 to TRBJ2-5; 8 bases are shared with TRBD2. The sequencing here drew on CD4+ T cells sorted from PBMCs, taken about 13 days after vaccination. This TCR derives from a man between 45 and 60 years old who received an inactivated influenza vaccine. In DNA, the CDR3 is TGTGCCAGCAGTGAACTCCGGGGGGGGCTGGAGACCCAGTACTTC. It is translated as CASSELRGGLETQYF.